This T cell receptor beta chain originates from a study of CD8 T cells in ankylosing spondylitis. Whole-study findings and limits: Both synovial fluid and blood in reactive arthritis had previously been reported to carry some motif variants. Researchers report that disease-linked clones proved CD8+ and relatively rare in peripheral blood.

In regard to this clonotype: Its target is unknown.

TCRdb re-derived calls from the 5' RACE reads in MiXCR, one entry per CDR3 protein. Of 310,000 or so distinct CDR3 sequences in the sample, 20% are singletons; the top ten hold 7.8%. There are 15 residues in the CDR3. The V gene's germline CDR1 is MNHEY and CDR2 SVGEGT. Trimming removed 5 bases from V and 5 bases from J; junction bases left unmatched: 10. Input material: blood, either unsorted or a sorted T cell fraction (not recorded which). The chain has TRBV6-2 or TRBV6-3 and TRBJ2-7, with TRBD2 matching over 9 bases. This receptor was identified in a male donor with ankylosing spondylitis or in good health (not recorded which). CDR3 in DNA: TGTGCCAGCAGTGGCTCCTCTAGCGGGGAACACGAGCAGTACGTC. Its translation is CASSGSSSGEHEQYV.